One and the same sample provided the 32 T cell receptor beta chains below, sequenced in a study of human T cells and chemical hapten exposure. TCRdb reprocessed the RACE reads via MiXCR and lists one record per CDR3 protein. The table records 120,000 or so distinct CDR3 sequences, approximately 15% of them present only once. Time point given: pre-sensitization, week 0. Treatment specified: therapeutic diphenylcyclopropenone sensitization with weekly scalp DPC. Sequencing was performed on whole blood, taken in connection with sensitization to the hapten diphenylcyclopropenone (DPC). These receptors were taken from a young woman with alopecia areata. Some clones in this sample may be carry-over from other donors' samples.

This clonotype turned up a few times. The chain uses TRBV27 and TRBJ1-3, with 8 bases lining up with TRBD1. Germline V gene lookup returns CDR1 MNHEY and CDR2 SMNVEV (reference sequence). This CDR3 has 20 residues. Trimming cost V 1 base and J 0 bases; bases outside gene matches: 14. Here the CDR3 reads CASSLYRPGQAPSSGNTIYF. CDR3 sequence (DNA): TGTGCCAGCAGTTTATACCGTCCGGGACAGGCGCCGAGCTCTGGAAACACCATATATTTT.

The chain uses TRBV20-1 and TRBJ1-2; perhaps TRBD1 as D (6 bases). The CDR3 extends over 14 amino acids. In germline, CDR1 is DFQATT, CDR2 SNEGSKA (reference sequence). Trimming left V 3 bases short and J 7 bases short, with 18 bases between. The chain's CDR3 is CSASQEGGLAGYTF. DNA for the CDR3: TGCAGTGCTAGTCAAGAGGGGGGCCTCGCTGGCTACACCTTC.

This clonotype was counted between two and nine times. V gene TRBV10-1 combines with J gene TRBJ1-3, with no clear D. There are 13 residues in the CDR3. Trimming took off 1 base at V and 4 bases at J, with 5 bases between the two ends. The germline CDR1 and CDR2 sequences are WNHNN and SYGVQD (reference sequence). CDR3 bases: TGCGCCAGCAGTGAGTACAGAGGAAACACCATATATTTT. This sequence encodes CASSEYRGNTIYF.

V gene TRBV28 combines with J gene TRBJ2-1, with 8 bases fitting TRBD2. Germline V gene data show CDR1 as MDHEN and CDR2 as SYDVKM. With 5 bases clipped from V and 2 bases from J, the junction kept 5 bases outside the gene matches. The length of the CDR3 is 15 residues. DNA of the CDR3: TGTGCCAGCAGTCCCAGCGGGGGCCCCTACAATGAGCAGTTCTTC. Residues: CASSPSGGPYNEQFF.

This clonotype was seen repeatedly, ten times or more. The chain carries TRBV20-1 and TRBJ1-1; 8 nucleotides agree with TRBD1. The CDR3 is 13 amino acids. Per the germline V gene, CDR1 is DFQATT and CDR2 is SNEGSKA (reference sequence). After removal of 6 bases from V and 0 bases from J, the junction contained 3 bases not matched to a gene. CDR3 nucleotide sequence: TGCAGTGCCAGGACAGGGATGAACACTGAAGCTTTCTTT. Its translation is CSARTGMNTEAFF.

This clonotype appeared many times. V usage is TRBV6-2 or TRBV6-3 and J usage is TRBJ2-6, with D possibly called TRBD1 or TRBD2 (5 bases each). V was shortened by 7 bases and J by 0 bases, with 19 bases between the two germline ends. Looked up from germline, CDR1 is MNHEY and CDR2 is SVGEGT. There are 18 residues in the CDR3. CDR3 nucleotides: TGTGCCAGCACGGCTACCGGGACGGAGGACTCTGGGGCCAACGTCCTGACTTTC. It is translated as CASTATGTEDSGANVLTF.

The rearrangement joins TRBV3-2 to TRBJ2-3; the DNA was not compared with TRBD2, the D call given in the table. TRBV3-2 is flagged as a pseudogene. The CDR3 is 17 residues long. CDR3 region: CASSHRETSDPTDTQYF. CDR3 sequence (DNA): TGTGCCAGCAGCCACCGGGAGACTAGCGATCCCACAGATACGCAGTATTTT.

This clonotype was seen ten or more times. The junction does not match germline at one end; this may be a read error. J is TRBJ2-3 and V is TRBV5-1, with a tentative D call TRBD2 (6 bases). The CDR3 consists of 12 residues. Germline V gives CDR1 SGHRS, CDR2 YFSETQ. CDR3 nucleotide sequence: TGTGCCAGCAGCTTAGCGGCAGATACGCAGTATTTT. It yields the protein CASSLAADTQYF.

The table lists this clonotype with a few counts. This chain links TRBV11-2 with TRBJ2-1; maybe TRBD2 (6 bases). Germline V CDR1 and CDR2: SGHAT, FQNNGV. V dropped 6 bases and J dropped 1 base, with 16 bases sitting between them. CDR3 length: 16 amino acids. This CDR3 reads CASSSVTGESYNEQFF. The CDR3 DNA sequence: TGTGCCAGCAGTTCAGTCACGGGGGAATCCTACAATGAGCAGTTCTTC. The complete variable domain, with remaining parts taken from reference TRBV11-2 and TRBJ2-1, reads EAGVAQSPRYKIIEKRQSVAFWCNPISGHATLYWYQQILGQGPKLLIQFQNNGVVDDSQLPKDRFSAERLKGVDSTLKIQPAKLEDSAVYLCASSSVTGESYNEQFFGPGTRLTVL.

At least ten counts were recorded for this clonotype. The V and J genes are TRBV6-2 or TRBV6-3 and TRBJ1-2; D is perhaps TRBD1 (5 bases). From germline, CDR1 is MNHEY and CDR2 SVGEGT. The V end lost 6 bases, the J end lost 4 bases, and 18 bases lay between the germline ends. CDR3 size: 15 residues. The CDR3 nucleotides are TGTGCCAGCAGCGACGGACAAGGAAGGTTCTATGGCTACACCTTC. This gives the protein CASSDGQGRFYGYTF.

This clonotype was picked up a small number of times. J is TRBJ1-1 and V is TRBV20-1, with unresolved D. Germline CDR1 and CDR2: DFQATT and SNEGSKA (reference sequence). V was cut by 0 bases and J by 2 bases, with 10 bases left in between. This CDR3 has 14 residues. CDR3 region: CSAREMMRNTEAFF. DNA of the CDR3: TGCAGTGCTAGAGAGATGATGCGAAACACTGAAGCTTTCTTT.

This chain joins TRBV30 and TRBJ2-1; D ambiguous. The CDR3 sequence is 16 residues long. The germline V and J ends were trimmed by 2 bases and 0 bases, with 14 bases remaining between them. CDR1 is GTSNPN and CDR2 is SVGIG in the germline V gene (reference sequence). CDR3: CAWSISQWVSYNEQFF. In DNA, the CDR3 is TGTGCCTGGAGTATCTCTCAATGGGTCTCCTACAATGAGCAGTTCTTC.

This clonotype was observed a handful of times. This rearrangement joins TRBV3-1 to TRBJ2-1; D gene unclear. Trimming took off 0 bases at V and 7 bases at J, with 7 bases between the two ends. The CDR3 runs to 13 residues. Looked up from germline, CDR1 is LGHDT and CDR2 is YNNKEL (reference sequence). The CDR3 DNA follows: TGTGCCAGCAGCCAAGATCTGGCAAATGAGCAGTTCTTC. It encodes CASSQDLANEQFF.

This sequence joins TRBV18 and TRBJ1-1, with unresolved D. This CDR3 is built from 14 residues. Trimming shortened V by 3 bases and J by 3 bases, and 11 bases separated the two germline ends. The germline CDR1 and CDR2 sequences are KGHSH and LQKENI. The CDR3 protein is CASSPLQADTEAFF. The CDR3 nucleotides are TGTGCCAGCTCACCCCTTCAAGCCGACACTGAAGCTTTCTTT. Drawing the rest from reference TRBV18 and TRBJ1-1, the complete variable domain is NAGVMQNPRHLVRRRGQEARLRCSPMKGHSHVYWYRQLPEEGLKFMVYLQKENIIDESGMPKERFSAEFPKEGPSILRIQQVVRGDSAAYFCASSPLQADTEAFFGQGTRLTVV.

The rearrangement links TRBV20-1 to TRBJ1-5; tentatively, D is TRBD1 (5 bases). Germline V gives CDR1 DFQATT, CDR2 SNEGSKA (reference sequence). The CDR3 is 14 residues long. V was clipped by 0 bases and J by 1 base, with 7 bases between them. Written as DNA, the CDR3 is TGCAGTGCTAGAGAGAGGACAAGCAATCAGCCCCAGCATTTT. It yields the protein CSARERTSNQPQHF.

This clonotype showed up many times. The CDR3 reads CASSARQGYEQYF. CDR3 nucleotide sequence: TGTGCCAGCAGCGCCCGACAGGGCTACGAGCAGTACTTC. V usage is TRBV12-3 or TRBV12-4 and J usage is TRBJ2-7; 7 bases line up with TRBD1. J gave up 3 bases and V 6 bases, and 5 bases lay outside the gene matches. CDR3 size: 13 residues.

The genes are TRBV4-3 and TRBJ2-2, with D perhaps assigned TRBD1 or TRBD2 (5 bases each). Trimming took off 2 bases at V and 5 bases at J, with 15 bases between the two ends. CDR3 length: 16 amino acids. Germline CDR1 is LGHNA and CDR2 is YSLEER. The CDR3, as DNA: TGCGCCAGCAGCCAATCCGCCTTAGAGGGGACCGGGGAGCTGTTTTTT. Encoded protein: CASSQSALEGTGELFF.

This chain joins TRBV20-1 and TRBJ2-7, with no clear D. Germline-derived CDR1 and CDR2 are DFQATT and SNEGSKA (reference sequence). The CDR3 is made up of 12 amino acids. V was clipped by 6 bases and J by 3 bases, with 12 bases between them. CDR3 DNA sequence: TGCAGTGCCACCCCGGGCGGCTACGAGCAGTACTTC. Encoded protein: CSATPGGYEQYF.

This clonotype has a handful of counts. This chain uses TRBV4-3 with TRBJ2-7; D gene ambiguous. Per the germline V gene, CDR1 is LGHNA and CDR2 is YSLEER. The CDR3 covers 15 residues. Trimming removed 1 base at V and 2 bases at J, with 12 bases between. DNA for the CDR3: TGCGCCAGCAGCCAAGTCGCGTCACAGCCCTACGAGCAGTACTTC. Encoded protein: CASSQVASQPYEQYF.

This clonotype was counted between two and nine times. The chain is built from TRBV25-1 and TRBJ2-1, with 8 bases lining up with TRBD1. The CDR3 has 15 residues. After removal of 6 bases from V and 1 base from J, the junction contained 5 bases not matched to a gene. Germline CDR1 MGHDK, CDR2 SYGVNS. The CDR3 region has the DNA TGTGCCAGCAGAGCTACAGGGGGTTCCTACAATGAGCAGTTCTTC. Residues: CASRATGGSYNEQFF.

The chain has TRBV18 and TRBJ1-3; TRBD1 is a possible D gene (5 bases). Germline V CDR1 and CDR2: KGHSH, LQKENI. This CDR3 is built from 20 residues. With 1 base removed from V and 4 bases from J, the gap between germline ends came to 26 bases. The CDR3: CASSPHRSGSGAALGNTIYF. The CDR3 DNA reads as TGTGCCAGCTCACCACATCGCTCAGGCAGCGGGGCCGCTCTAGGAAACACCATATATTTT.

The gene calls are TRBV10-1 and TRBJ2-1; a weak D match, TRBD1 (5 bases). Trimming left V 3 bases short and J 6 bases short, with 6 bases between. Germline lookup yields CDR1 WNHNN and CDR2 SYGVQD (reference sequence). This CDR3 region has 12 residues. DNA of the CDR3: TGCGCCAGCAGTGACCAGGGCAATGAGCAGTTCTTC. It encodes CASSDQGNEQFF.

V is TRBV12-3 or TRBV12-4 and J is TRBJ2-5; 8 positions agree with TRBD1. The CDR3 consists of 17 residues. The trim removed 1 base at V and 5 bases at J, leaving 12 bases unmatched. The CDR3 protein is CASSLGRRQGASETQYF. Here the CDR3 DNA reads TGTGCCAGCAGTTTAGGACGGAGGCAGGGGGCTAGTGAGACCCAGTACTTC.

The table lists this clonotype with many counts. V gene TRBV29-1 combines with J gene TRBJ2-5; D is ambiguous. V gave up 2 bases and J gave up 7 bases, with 14 bases separating them. CDR3 length: 13 residues. Germline V CDR1 and CDR2: SQVTM, ANQGSEA. CDR3 in amino acids: CSVESPLRGTQYF. Written as DNA, the CDR3 is TGCAGCGTTGAAAGCCCCCTCCGTGGGACCCAGTACTTC.

The chain is built from TRBV7-3 and TRBJ2-7; D tentatively fits TRBD1 or TRBD2 (5 bases each). The germline gives CDR1 SGHTA, CDR2 FQGTGA. This CDR3 has 14 residues. Trimming shortened V by 5 bases and J by 2 bases, and 13 bases separated the two germline ends. The CDR3: CASSPGPGAYEQYF. The CDR3 DNA sequence: TGTGCCAGCAGCCCGGGACCAGGAGCCTACGAGCAGTACTTC.

This sequence joins TRBV7-9 and TRBJ1-4; 8 nucleotides agree with TRBD1. Germline V gene sequence: CDR1 SEHNR, CDR2 FQNEAQ (reference sequence). This CDR3 contains 16 residues. V shed 4 bases and J 5 bases; nucleotides not matched to a gene: 9. The CDR3 DNA reads as TGTGCCAGCAGCTCGTCGGACAGGGACGGGAATGAAAAACTGTTTTTT. Translated: CASSSSDRDGNEKLFF.

The rearrangement links TRBV7-2 to TRBJ2-2, with D unclear. V was shortened by 3 bases and J by 1 base, with 9 bases between the two germline ends. From germline, CDR1 is SGHTA and CDR2 FQGNSA. The CDR3 extends over 15 amino acids. The CDR3 sequence is CASSFRQMNTGELFF. In nucleotides, the CDR3 is TGTGCCAGCAGCTTTAGGCAGATGAACACCGGGGAGCTGTTTTTT.

The gene calls are TRBV6-2 or TRBV6-3 and TRBJ1-5; 7 positions agree with TRBD1. This CDR3 has 16 residues. With 0 bases clipped from V and 1 base from J, the junction kept 3 bases outside the gene matches. CDR1 is MNHEY, CDR2 SVGEGT, per germline. The CDR3 is CASSYSTGYSNQPQHF. CDR3 nucleotides: TGTGCCAGCAGTTACTCGACAGGGTACAGCAATCAGCCCCAGCATTTT.

This clonotype appeared a few times. The gene calls are TRBV7-8 and TRBJ1-6; D might be TRBD1 (6 bases). V gave up 5 bases and J gave up 8 bases, with 13 bases separating them. This CDR3 is built from 14 residues. Germline-derived CDR1 and CDR2 are SGHVS and FQNEAQ. The CDR3 DNA sequence: TGTGCCAGCAGCCTGTACAGGGCGGATTCACCCCTCCACTTT. Encoded protein: CASSLYRADSPLHF.

The sample holds many counts of this clonotype. The chain joins TRBV4-3 to TRBJ1-2, with D perhaps matching TRBD1 (5 bases). Per germline, CDR1 LGHNA and CDR2 YSLEER. CDR3 length: 15 amino acids. V was cut by 1 base and J by 1 base, with 10 bases left in between. CDR3: CASSQGPGINYGYTF. CDR3 in DNA: TGCGCCAGCAGCCAAGGACCAGGGATTAACTATGGCTACACCTTC.

The V gene is TRBV10-2, the J gene TRBJ2-7, with 12 bases that match TRBD2. The V gene end was trimmed by 6 bases and the J gene end by 0 bases; junction bases not matched to a gene: 6. Germline V gene data show CDR1 as WSHSY and CDR2 as SAAADI. The CDR3 runs to 16 residues. The CDR3 here is CASRLTSGGPSYEQYF. Here the CDR3 DNA reads TGCGCCAGCAGGCTTACTAGCGGGGGGCCCTCCTACGAGCAGTACTTC.

This chain uses TRBV28 with TRBJ1-2; no clear D gene. Germline values: CDR1 MDHEN, CDR2 SYDVKM. Trimming took 3 bases from V and 1 from J, leaving 6 bases between them. The CDR3 loop spans 13 amino acids. The CDR3 DNA follows: TGTGCCAGCAGTTTTAACTTTAACTATGGCTACACCTTC. Translated, it gives CASSFNFNYGYTF.